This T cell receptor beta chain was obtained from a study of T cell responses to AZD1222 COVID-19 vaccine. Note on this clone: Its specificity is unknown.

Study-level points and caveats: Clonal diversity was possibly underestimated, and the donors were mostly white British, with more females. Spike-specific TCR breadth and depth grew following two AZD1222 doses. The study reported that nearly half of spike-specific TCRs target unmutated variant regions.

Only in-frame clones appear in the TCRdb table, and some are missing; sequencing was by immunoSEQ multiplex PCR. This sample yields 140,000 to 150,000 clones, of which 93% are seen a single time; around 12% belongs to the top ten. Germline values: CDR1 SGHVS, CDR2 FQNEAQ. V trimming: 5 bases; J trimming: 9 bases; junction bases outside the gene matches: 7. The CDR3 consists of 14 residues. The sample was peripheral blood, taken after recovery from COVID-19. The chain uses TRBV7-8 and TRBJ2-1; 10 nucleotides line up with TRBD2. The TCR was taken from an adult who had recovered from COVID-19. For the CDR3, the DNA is TGTGCCAGCAGCGTGGGGACTAGCGTATCTGAGCAGTTCTTC. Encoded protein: CASSVGTSVSEQFF.